This T cell receptor (beta chain) is drawn from a study of T-cell memory formation after mild COVID-19. Per germline, CDR1 LGHDT and CDR2 YNNKEL (reference sequence). There are 16 residues in the CDR3. Germline trimming cut 3 bases from V and 2 bases from J; bases unmatched to any gene: 7. TCRdb re-analysed the 5' RACE reads in MiXCR, keeping a single row per CDR3 protein. This table has about 620,000 distinct CDR3 sequences, approximately 19% appearing once. The chain couples TRBV3-1 to TRBJ2-7; TRBD2 matches at 10 bases. The sequencing input was PBMCs or a T cell subset sorted from them (not recorded which). The sequence was obtained from an adult woman who had mild COVID-19 (a few samples of this study predate the infection). Cell type and time point are not known. CDR3 DNA sequence: TGTGCCAGCAGCCAGTCCTGGACTAGCGGAACCTACGAGCAGTACTTC. Its translation is CASSQSWTSGTYEQYF.